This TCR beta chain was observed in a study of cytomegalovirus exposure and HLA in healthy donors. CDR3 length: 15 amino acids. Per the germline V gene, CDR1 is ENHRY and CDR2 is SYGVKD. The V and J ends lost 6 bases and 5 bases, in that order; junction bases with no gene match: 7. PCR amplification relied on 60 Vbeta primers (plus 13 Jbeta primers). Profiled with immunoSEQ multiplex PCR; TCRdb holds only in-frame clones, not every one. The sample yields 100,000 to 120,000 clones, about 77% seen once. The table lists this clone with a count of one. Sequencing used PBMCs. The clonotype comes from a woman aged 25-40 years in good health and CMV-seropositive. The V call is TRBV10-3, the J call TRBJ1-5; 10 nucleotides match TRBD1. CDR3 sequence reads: CAISPTGTGDQPQHF. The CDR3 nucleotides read TGTGCCATCAGCCCAACCGGGACAGGGGATCAGCCCCAGCATTTT.